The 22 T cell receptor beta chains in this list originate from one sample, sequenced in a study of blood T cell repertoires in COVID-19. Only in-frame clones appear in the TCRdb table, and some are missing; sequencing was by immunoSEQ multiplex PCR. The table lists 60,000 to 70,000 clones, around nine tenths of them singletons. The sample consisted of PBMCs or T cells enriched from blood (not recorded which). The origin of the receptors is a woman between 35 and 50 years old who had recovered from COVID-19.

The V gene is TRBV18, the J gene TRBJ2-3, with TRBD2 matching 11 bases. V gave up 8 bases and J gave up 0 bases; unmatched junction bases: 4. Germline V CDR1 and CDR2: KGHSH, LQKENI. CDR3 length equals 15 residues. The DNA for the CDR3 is TGTGCCAGCAGCACTAGCGGGGGTAGCACAGATACGCAGTATTTT. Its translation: CASSTSGGSTDTQYF.

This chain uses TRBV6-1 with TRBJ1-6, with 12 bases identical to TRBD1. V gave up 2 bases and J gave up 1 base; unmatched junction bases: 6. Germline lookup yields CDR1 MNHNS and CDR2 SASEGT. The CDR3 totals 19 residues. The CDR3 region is CASSEYGTGGASYNSPLHF. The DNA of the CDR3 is TGTGCCAGCAGTGAATACGGGACAGGGGGCGCATCCTATAATTCACCCCTCCACTTT.

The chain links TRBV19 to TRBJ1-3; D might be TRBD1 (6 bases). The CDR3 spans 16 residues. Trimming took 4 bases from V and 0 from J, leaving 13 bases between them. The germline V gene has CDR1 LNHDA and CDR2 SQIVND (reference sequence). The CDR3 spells CASSRQDSTSGNTIYF. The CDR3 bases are TGTGCCAGTAGTAGGCAGGACAGCACCTCTGGAAACACCATATATTTT.

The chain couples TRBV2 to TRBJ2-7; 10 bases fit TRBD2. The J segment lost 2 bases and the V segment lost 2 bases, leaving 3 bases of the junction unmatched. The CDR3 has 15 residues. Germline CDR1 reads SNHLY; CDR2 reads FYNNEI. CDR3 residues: CASSEPLAGTYEQYF. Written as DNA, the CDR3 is TGTGCCAGCAGTGAACCACTAGCGGGGACCTACGAGCAGTACTTC. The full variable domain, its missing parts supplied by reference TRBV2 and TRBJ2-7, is EPEVTQTPSHQVTQMGQEVILRCVPISNHLYFYWYRQILGQKVEFLVSFYNNEISEKSEIFDDQFSVERPDGSNFTLKIRSTKLEDSAMYFCASSEPLAGTYEQYFGPGTRLTVT.

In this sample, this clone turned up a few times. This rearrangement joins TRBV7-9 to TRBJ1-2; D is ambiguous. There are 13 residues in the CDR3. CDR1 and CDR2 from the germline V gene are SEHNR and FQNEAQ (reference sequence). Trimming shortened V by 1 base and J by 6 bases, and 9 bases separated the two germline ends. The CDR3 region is CASSLEEGHGYTF. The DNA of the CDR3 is TGTGCCAGCAGCTTAGAAGAGGGCCATGGCTACACCTTC. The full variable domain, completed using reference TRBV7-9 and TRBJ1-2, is DTGVSQNPRHKITKRGQNVTFRCDPISEHNRLYWYRQTLGQGPEFLTYFQNEAQLEKSRLLSDRFSAERPKGSFSTLEIQRTEQGDSAMYLCASSLEEGHGYTFGSGTRLTVV.

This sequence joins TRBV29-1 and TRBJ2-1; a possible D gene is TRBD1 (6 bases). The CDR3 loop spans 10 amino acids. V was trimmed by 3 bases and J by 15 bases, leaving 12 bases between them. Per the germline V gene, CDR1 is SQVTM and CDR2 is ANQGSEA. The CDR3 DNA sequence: TGCAGCGTTGAGTGGACAGTGCGGTTCTTC. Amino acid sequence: CSVEWTVRFF.

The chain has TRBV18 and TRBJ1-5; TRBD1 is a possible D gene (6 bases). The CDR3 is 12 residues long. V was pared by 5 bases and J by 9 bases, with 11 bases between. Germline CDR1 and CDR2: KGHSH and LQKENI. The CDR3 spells CASSTGLRPQHF. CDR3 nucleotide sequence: TGTGCCAGCTCAACAGGGTTAAGGCCCCAGCATTTT.

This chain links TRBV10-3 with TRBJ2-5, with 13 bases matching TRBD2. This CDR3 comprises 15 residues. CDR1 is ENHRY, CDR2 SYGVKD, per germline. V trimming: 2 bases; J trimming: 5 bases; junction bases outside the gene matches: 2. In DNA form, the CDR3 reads TGTGCCATCAGTGAGACTAGCGGGGGGGCCGAGACCCAGTACTTC. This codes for CAISETSGGAETQYF.

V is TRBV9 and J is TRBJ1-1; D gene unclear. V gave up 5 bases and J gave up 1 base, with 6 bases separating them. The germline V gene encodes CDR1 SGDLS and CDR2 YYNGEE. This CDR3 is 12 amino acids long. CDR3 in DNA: TGTGCCAGCAGGTCCCAGAACACTGAAGCTTTCTTT. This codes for CASRSQNTEAFF.

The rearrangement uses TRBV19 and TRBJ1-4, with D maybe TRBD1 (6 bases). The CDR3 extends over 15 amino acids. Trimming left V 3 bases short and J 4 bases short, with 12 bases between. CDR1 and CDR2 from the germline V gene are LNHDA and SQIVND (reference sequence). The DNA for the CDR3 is TGTGCCAGTAGTATGGGAGGGACACTTAATGAAAAACTGTTTTTT. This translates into CASSMGGTLNEKLFF.

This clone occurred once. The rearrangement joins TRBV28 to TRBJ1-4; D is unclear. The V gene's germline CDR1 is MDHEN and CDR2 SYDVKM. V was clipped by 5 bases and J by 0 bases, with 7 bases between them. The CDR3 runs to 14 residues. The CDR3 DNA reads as TGTGCCAGCAGTACAGAGACAACTAATGAAAAACTGTTTTTT. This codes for CASSTETTNEKLFF.

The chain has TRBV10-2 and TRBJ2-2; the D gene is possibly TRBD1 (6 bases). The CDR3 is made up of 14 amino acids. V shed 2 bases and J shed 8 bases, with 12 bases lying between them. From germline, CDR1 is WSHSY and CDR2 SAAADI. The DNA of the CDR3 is TGCGCCAGCAGTGAGGGGACACAGGCTGGGGAGCTGTTTTTT. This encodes CASSEGTQAGELFF.

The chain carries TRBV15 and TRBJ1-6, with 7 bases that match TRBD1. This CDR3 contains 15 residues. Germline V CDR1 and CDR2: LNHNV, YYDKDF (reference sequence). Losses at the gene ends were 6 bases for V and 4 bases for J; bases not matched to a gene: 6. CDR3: CATRGPGQYNSPLHF. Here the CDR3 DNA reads TGTGCCACCAGGGGACCGGGACAGTATAATTCACCCCTCCACTTT.

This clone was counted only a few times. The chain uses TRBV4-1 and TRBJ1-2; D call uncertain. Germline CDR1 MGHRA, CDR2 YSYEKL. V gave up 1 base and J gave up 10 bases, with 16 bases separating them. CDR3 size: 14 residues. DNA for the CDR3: TGCGCCAGCAGCCAAGGGCATGGGCCCCAGTTCTACACCTTC. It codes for CASSQGHGPQFYTF.

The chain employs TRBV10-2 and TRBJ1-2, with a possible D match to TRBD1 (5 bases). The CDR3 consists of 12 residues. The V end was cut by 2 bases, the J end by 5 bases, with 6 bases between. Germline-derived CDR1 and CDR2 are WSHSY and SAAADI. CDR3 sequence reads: CASSEGGYGYTF. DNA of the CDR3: TGCGCCAGCAGTGAGGGGGGGTATGGCTACACCTTC.

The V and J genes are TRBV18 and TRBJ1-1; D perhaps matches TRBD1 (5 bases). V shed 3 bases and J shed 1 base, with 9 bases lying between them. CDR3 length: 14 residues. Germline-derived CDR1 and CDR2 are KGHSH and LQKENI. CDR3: CASSPAGGNTEAFF. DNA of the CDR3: TGTGCCAGCTCACCGGCCGGGGGGAACACTGAAGCTTTCTTT.

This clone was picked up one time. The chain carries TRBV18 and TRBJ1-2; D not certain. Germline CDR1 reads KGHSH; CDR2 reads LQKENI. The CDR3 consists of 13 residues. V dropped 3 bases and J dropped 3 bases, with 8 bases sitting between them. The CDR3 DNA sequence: TGTGCCAGCTCACCTGCTATGGACTATGGCTACACCTTC. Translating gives CASSPAMDYGYTF.

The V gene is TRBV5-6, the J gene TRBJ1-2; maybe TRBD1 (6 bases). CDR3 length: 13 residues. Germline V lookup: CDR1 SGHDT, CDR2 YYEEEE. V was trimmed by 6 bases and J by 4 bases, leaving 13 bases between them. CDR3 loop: CASTTGGFYGYTF. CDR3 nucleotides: TGTGCCAGCACGACAGGCGGTTTCTATGGCTACACCTTC. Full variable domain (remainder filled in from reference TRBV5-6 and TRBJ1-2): DAGVTQSPTHLIKTRGQQVTLRCSPKSGHDTVSWYQQALGQGPQFIFQYYEEEERQRGNFPDRFSGHQFPNYSSELNVNALLLGDSALYLCASTTGGFYGYTFGSGTRLTVV.

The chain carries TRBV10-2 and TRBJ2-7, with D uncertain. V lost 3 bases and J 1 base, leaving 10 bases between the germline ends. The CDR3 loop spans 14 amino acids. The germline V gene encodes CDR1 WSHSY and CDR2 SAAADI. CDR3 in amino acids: CASSDGGPSYEQYF. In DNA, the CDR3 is TGCGCCAGCAGTGATGGTGGGCCATCCTACGAGCAGTACTTC.

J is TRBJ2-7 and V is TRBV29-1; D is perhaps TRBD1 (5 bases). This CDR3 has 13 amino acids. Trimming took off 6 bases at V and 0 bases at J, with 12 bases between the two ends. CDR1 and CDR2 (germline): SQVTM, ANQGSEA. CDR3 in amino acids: CSVELTASYEQYF. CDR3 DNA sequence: TGCAGCGTCGAACTGACAGCCTCCTACGAGCAGTACTTC.

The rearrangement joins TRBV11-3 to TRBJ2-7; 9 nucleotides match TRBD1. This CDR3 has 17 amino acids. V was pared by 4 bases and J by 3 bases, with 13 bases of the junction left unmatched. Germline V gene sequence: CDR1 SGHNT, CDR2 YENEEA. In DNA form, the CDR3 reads TGTGCCAGCAGCTCATACTTCCGGGACAGGGAAGGCTACGAGCAGTACTTC. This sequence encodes CASSSYFRDREGYEQYF. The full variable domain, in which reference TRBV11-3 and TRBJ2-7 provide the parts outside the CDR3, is EAGVVQSPRYKIIEKKQPVAFWCNPISGHNTLYWYLQNLGQGPELLIRYENEEAVDDSQLPKDRFSAERLKGVDSTLKIQPAELGDSAVYLCASSSYFRDREGYEQYFGPGTRLTVT.

CDR3 sequence: CAINRATNEKLFF. DNA of the CDR3: TGTGCCATCAACAGGGCAACTAATGAAAAACTGTTTTTT. The rearrangement uses TRBV10-3 and TRBJ1-4; maybe TRBD1 (6 bases). The CDR3 sequence is 13 residues long. Trimming left V 7 bases short and J 0 bases short, with 6 bases between. The germline V gene has CDR1 ENHRY and CDR2 SYGVKD.